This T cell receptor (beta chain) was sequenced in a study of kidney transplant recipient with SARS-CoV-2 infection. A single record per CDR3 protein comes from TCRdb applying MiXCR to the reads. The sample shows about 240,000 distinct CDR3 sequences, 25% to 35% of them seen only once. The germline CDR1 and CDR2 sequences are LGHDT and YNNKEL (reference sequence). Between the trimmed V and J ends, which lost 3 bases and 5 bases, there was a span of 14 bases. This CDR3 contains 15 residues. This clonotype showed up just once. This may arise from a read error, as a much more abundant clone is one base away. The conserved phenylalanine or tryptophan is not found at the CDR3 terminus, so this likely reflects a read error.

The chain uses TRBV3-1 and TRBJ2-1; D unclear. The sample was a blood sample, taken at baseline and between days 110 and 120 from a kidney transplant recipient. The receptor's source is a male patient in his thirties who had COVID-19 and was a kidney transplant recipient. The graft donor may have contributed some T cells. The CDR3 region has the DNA TGTGCCAGCAGCCAGGGAAGGGCCCCTAACAATGAGCAGTTCTTG. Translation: CASSQGRAPNNEQFL.